This entry lists 5 T cell receptor beta chains sequenced from one sample in a study of blood T cell repertoires in COVID-19. Only in-frame clones appear in the TCRdb table, and some are missing; sequencing was by immunoSEQ multiplex PCR. Counted here are about 190,000 clones, less than 90% occurring once; the ten biggest clones make up about 6%. The sample comprised peripheral blood. These receptors all stem from a middle-aged woman with acute or convalescent COVID-19.

This clone was detected only once. This chain connects TRBV7-9 to TRBJ1-3; a weak D match, TRBD1 (5 bases). CDR3 length: 15 amino acids. In germline, CDR1 is SEHNR, CDR2 FQNEAQ (reference sequence). The V and J ends lost 7 bases and 5 bases respectively, with 18 bases between them. CDR3 loop: CASTKNPTDRNTIYF. For the CDR3, the DNA is TGTGCCAGCACCAAGAATCCGACAGACCGAAACACCATATATTTT. Full variable domain (outside the CDR3, taken from reference TRBV7-9 and TRBJ1-3): DTGVSQNPRHKITKRGQNVTFRCDPISEHNRLYWYRQTLGQGPEFLTYFQNEAQLEKSRLLSDRFSAERPKGSFSTLEIQRTEQGDSAMYLCASTKNPTDRNTIYFGEGSWLTVV.

The V and J genes are TRBV3-1 (or the pseudogene TRBV3-2) and TRBJ1-1, with D maybe TRBD1 (5 bases). CDR1 LGHDT and CDR2 YNNKEL come from the germline V gene (reference sequence). CDR3 length: 14 residues. V was shortened by 2 bases and J by 6 bases, with 13 bases between the two germline ends. As DNA, the CDR3 is TGTGCCAGCAGCCAACCGGGCAGGGTAGCTGAAGCTTTCTTT. Its protein product is CASSQPGRVAEAFF.

This clone was seen a few times. The gene calls are TRBV7-6 and TRBJ1-4; tentatively, D is TRBD1 (6 bases). V dropped 5 bases and J dropped 0 bases, with 19 bases sitting between them. The CDR3 has 18 amino acids. CDR1 and CDR2 from the germline V gene are SGHVS and FNYEAQ. The DNA of the CDR3 is TGTGCCAGCAGCCGCCGGCCCGGACAGACAGCAACTAATGAAAAACTGTTTTTT. Amino acid sequence: CASSRRPGQTATNEKLFF.

The gene calls are TRBV18 and TRBJ2-5; D perhaps matches TRBD1 (6 bases). CDR1 is KGHSH and CDR2 is LQKENI in the germline V gene. CDR3 length equals 13 residues. Trimming pared 3 bases from V and 1 base from J, leaving 6 bases between. The CDR3 protein is CASSPDSQETQYF. DNA for the CDR3: TGTGCCAGCTCACCGGACAGCCAAGAGACCCAGTACTTC.

The genes are TRBV5-1 and TRBJ1-2; possibly TRBD1 for D (6 bases). In germline, CDR1 is SGHRS, CDR2 YFSETQ. This CDR3 contains 13 residues. V gave up 0 bases and J gave up 7 bases, with 10 bases separating them. The CDR3 DNA sequence: TGCGCCAGCAGCTTGGTACAGGGCGGTGGCTACACCTTC. Translation gives CASSLVQGGGYTF.